The 6 T cell receptor beta chains below all came from one sample that was sequenced in a study of T cells in localized non-small cell lung cancer. Method: immunoSEQ multiplex PCR; TCRdb's copy keeps in-frame clones and lacks some. Of some 2,400 clones detected, roughly a quarter appear once; the ten largest clones hold 19%. The sample in question was normal lung tissue next to the tumor, obtained before any cancer treatment. The receptors come from a female donor with stage II lung adenocarcinoma.

The V gene is TRBV29-1, the J gene TRBJ1-1; TRBD1 is a possible D gene (5 bases). V lost 5 bases and J 2 bases, leaving 18 bases between the germline ends. Germline-derived CDR1 and CDR2 are SQVTM and ANQGSEA. The CDR3 length is 15 residues. The CDR3 nucleotides read TGCAGCGTTCAAAACCCCCAGGGAAAAAACACTGAAGCTTTCTTT. Translated: CSVQNPQGKNTEAFF.

A few counts support this clone. CDR3 protein: CASRPTGSFEKLFF. The CDR3 bases are TGTGCCAGCAGGCCGACAGGGTCATTTGAAAAACTGTTTTTT. The V call is TRBV28, the J call TRBJ1-4; TRBD1 matches at 7 bases. Germline CDR1 and CDR2: MDHEN and SYDVKM. The CDR3 sequence is 14 residues long. The junction had 8 bases not matched to a gene; V was cut back by 6 bases and J by 7 bases. The full variable domain, with the rest looked up from reference TRBV28 and TRBJ1-4, is DVKVTQSSRYLVKRTGEKVFLECVQDMDHENMFWYRQDPGLGLRLIYFSYDVKMKEKGDIPEGYSVSREKKERFSLILESASTNQTSMYLCASRPTGSFEKLFFGSGTQLSVL.

The sample holds a few counts of this clone. The chain couples TRBV28 to TRBJ1-3; D not resolved. CDR1 and CDR2 from the germline V gene are MDHEN and SYDVKM. The length of the CDR3 is 17 residues. The V and J ends lost 5 bases and 0 bases respectively, with 17 bases between them. CDR3 DNA sequence: TGTGCCAGCAGTACCGGGGAAGCGAGGAGCTCTGGAAACACCATATATTTT. It is translated as CASSTGEARSSGNTIYF.

The genes are TRBV9 and TRBJ2-5; D not resolved. The CDR3 runs 12 residues. Per the germline V gene, CDR1 is SGDLS and CDR2 is YYNGEE. Trimming took 0 bases from V and 9 from J, leaving 9 bases between them. The chain's CDR3 is CASSVDDRSQYF. CDR3 nucleotides: TGTGCCAGCAGCGTAGACGACCGCTCCCAGTACTTC.

The rearrangement links TRBV19 to TRBJ2-7, with a weak D call TRBD2 (5 bases). This CDR3 has 16 residues. V dropped 3 bases and J dropped 3 bases, with 18 bases sitting between them. Germline V gene sequence: CDR1 LNHDA, CDR2 SQIVND (reference sequence). The CDR3 reads CASSMEAAEAYYEQYF. The CDR3 DNA sequence: TGTGCCAGTAGTATGGAGGCGGCGGAGGCATACTACGAGCAGTACTTC.

This clone was counted a few times. The chain combines TRBV11-3 with TRBJ1-1, with D possibly matching TRBD1 (6 bases). The CDR3 length is 15 residues. Looked up from germline, CDR1 is SGHNT and CDR2 is YENEEA. V dropped 6 bases and J dropped 3 bases, with 17 bases sitting between them. Here the CDR3 reads CASRHSTGWDTEAFF. The CDR3 nucleotides are TGTGCCAGCAGGCATAGTACAGGGTGGGACACTGAAGCTTTCTTT.